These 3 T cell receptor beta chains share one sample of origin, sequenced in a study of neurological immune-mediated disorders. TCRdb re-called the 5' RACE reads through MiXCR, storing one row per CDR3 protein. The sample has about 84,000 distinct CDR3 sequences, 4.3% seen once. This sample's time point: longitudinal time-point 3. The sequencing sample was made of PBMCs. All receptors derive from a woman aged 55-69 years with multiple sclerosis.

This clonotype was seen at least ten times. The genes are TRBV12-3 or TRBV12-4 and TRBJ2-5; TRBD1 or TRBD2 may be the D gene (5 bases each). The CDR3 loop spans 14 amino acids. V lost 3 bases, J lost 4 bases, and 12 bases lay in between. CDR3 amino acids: CASSFGGDAETQYF. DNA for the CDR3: TGTGCCAGCAGTTTTGGGGGTGACGCAGAGACCCAGTACTTC.

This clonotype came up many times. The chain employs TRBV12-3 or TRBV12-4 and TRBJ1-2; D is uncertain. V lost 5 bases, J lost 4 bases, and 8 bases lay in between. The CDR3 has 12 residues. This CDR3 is CASSGPFYGYTF. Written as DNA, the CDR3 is TGTGCCAGCAGTGGACCTTTCTATGGCTACACCTTC.

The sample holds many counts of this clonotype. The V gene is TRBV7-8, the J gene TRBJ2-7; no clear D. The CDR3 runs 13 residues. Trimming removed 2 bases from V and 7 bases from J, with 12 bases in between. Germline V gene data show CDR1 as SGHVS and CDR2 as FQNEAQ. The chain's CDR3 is CASSLSPTGEQYF. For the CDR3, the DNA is TGTGCCAGCAGCTTAAGCCCTACGGGTGAGCAGTACTTC.